Listed here are 15 T cell receptor beta chains from one sample, sequenced in a study of T-cell memory formation after mild COVID-19. A single record per CDR3 protein comes from TCRdb applying MiXCR to the 5' RACE reads. The profile shows 540,000 or so distinct CDR3 sequences, about 20% of them singletons. Sequencing was done on a sample of PBMCs or a T cell subset sorted from them (not recorded which). Every receptor here comes from an adult woman who had mild COVID-19 (a few samples of this study predate the infection). Cell type and time point are not known.

V is TRBV7-2 and J is TRBJ1-1; 8 nucleotides align to TRBD1. Germline V gives CDR1 SGHTA, CDR2 FQGNSA. The V and J ends lost 5 bases and 3 bases, in that order; junction bases with no gene match: 8. The CDR3 is made up of 15 amino acids. The CDR3 loop is CASSPRGPGDTEAFF. The CDR3 DNA sequence: TGTGCCAGCAGCCCCAGGGGGCCCGGGGACACTGAAGCTTTCTTT.

The chain uses TRBV5-1 and TRBJ2-3; D might be TRBD1 (6 bases). Trimming shortened V by 2 bases and J by 5 bases, and 15 bases separated the two germline ends. CDR1 and CDR2 from the germline V gene are SGHRS and YFSETQ. The CDR3 runs to 15 residues. The CDR3 spells CASSLQGSPEDTQYF. The CDR3 bases are TGCGCCAGCAGCTTACAGGGCTCCCCAGAAGATACGCAGTATTTT. Using reference TRBV5-1 and TRBJ2-3 for the parts outside the CDR3, the full variable domain is KAGVTQTPRYLIKTRGQQVTLSCSPISGHRSVSWYQQTPGQGLQFLFEYFSETQRNKGNFPGRFSGRQFSNSRSEMNVSTLELGDSALYLCASSLQGSPEDTQYFGPGTRLTVL.

This clonotype showed up just a few times. The V gene is TRBV5-4, the J gene TRBJ2-3, with TRBD2 identical over 7 bases. Germline V gene data show CDR1 as SGHNT and CDR2 as YYREEE (reference sequence). V was clipped by 1 base and J by 5 bases; unmatched bases: 10. The CDR3 sequence is 16 residues long. The CDR3 nucleotides read TGTGCCAGCAGCTTGTCGGGGGGTGGAAAAAGAGATACGCAGTATTTT. Its protein product is CASSLSGGGKRDTQYF. Combining the CDR3 with reference TRBV5-4 and TRBJ2-3 gives the whole variable domain ETGVTQSPTHLIKTRGQQVTLRCSSQSGHNTVSWYQQALGQGPQFIFQYYREEENGRGNFPPRFSGLQFPNYSSELNVNALELDDSALYLCASSLSGGGKRDTQYFGPGTRLTVL.

The rearrangement joins TRBV10-3 to TRBJ2-5, with 9 nucleotides matching TRBD1. With 8 bases clipped from V and 4 bases from J, the junction kept 8 bases outside the gene matches. The germline V gene encodes CDR1 ENHRY and CDR2 SYGVKD. The CDR3 consists of 14 residues. DNA of the CDR3: TGTGCCATCGGAACCGGGACAGGGTCAGAGACCCAGTACTTC. This translates into CAIGTGTGSETQYF.

This clonotype was seen a few times. The chain has TRBV7-3 and TRBJ2-1; tentative D call: TRBD1 (8 bases). The length of the CDR3 is 16 residues. Trimming stripped 5 bases from V and 7 bases from J, with 21 bases between. Germline V gene lookup returns CDR1 SGHTA and CDR2 FQGTGA. The CDR3 nucleotides are TGTGCCAGCAGCGGACAGGGACTACGGCAGGGGAATGAGCAGTTCTTC. It is translated as CASSGQGLRQGNEQFF.

As concerns this clonotype: A read error is possible here, since a much larger clone lies one base away. V gene TRBV11-3 combines with J gene TRBJ2-1; TRBD2 matches 7 bases. The CDR3 is made up of 13 amino acids. Germline loops: CDR1 SGHNT, CDR2 YENEEA. The V segment lost 5 bases and the J segment 4 bases; nucleotides outside the gene matches: 2. The CDR3 DNA reads as TGTGCCAGCAGCCGGGGGGAGTACAATGAGCAGTTCTTC. The encoded protein is CASSRGEYNEQFF.

The chain carries TRBV5-1 and TRBJ1-4; unclear D gene. V was clipped by 3 bases and J by 3 bases, with 12 bases between them. Germline CDR1 reads SGHRS; CDR2 reads YFSETQ. This CDR3 is built from 15 residues. Here the CDR3 reads CASSYLLGANEKLFF. For the CDR3, the DNA is TGCGCCAGCAGCTACCTTTTGGGCGCTAATGAAAAACTGTTTTTT.

This clonotype showed up just a few times. The rearrangement uses TRBV29-1 and TRBJ2-7, with 8 nucleotides matching TRBD2. This CDR3 spans 13 amino acids. Looked up from germline, CDR1 is SQVTM and CDR2 is ANQGSEA. V shed 3 bases and J 6 bases; nucleotides not matched to a gene: 7. CDR3 amino acids: CSVDLAGTLEQYF. DNA of the CDR3: TGCAGCGTTGACTTAGCGGGGACCCTCGAGCAGTACTTC.

This rearrangement joins TRBV12-3 or TRBV12-4 to TRBJ2-7, with D hard to call. With 6 bases removed from V and 3 bases from J, the gap between germline ends came to 12 bases. The CDR3 sequence is 13 residues long. Written as DNA, the CDR3 is TGTGCCAGCAGCCCAAGCCCACACTACGAGCAGTACTTC. It codes for CASSPSPHYEQYF.

This clonotype has just a few counts. The chain links TRBV7-2 to TRBJ2-3; 16 bases align to TRBD2. Germline V CDR1 and CDR2: SGHTA, FQGNSA. The CDR3 consists of 16 residues. Trimming cost V 4 bases and J 7 bases; bases outside gene matches: 5. The DNA for the CDR3 is TGTGCCAGCAGCTCCGGGACTAGCGGGGGGGCTAATACGCAGTATTTT. Translated: CASSSGTSGGANTQYF.

The CDR3 sequence is CASSKARGYEQYF. Here the CDR3 DNA reads TGTGCCAGCAGCAAAGCGCGGGGCTACGAGCAGTACTTC. The chain recombines TRBV21-1 with TRBJ2-7. TRBV21-1 is a pseudogene locus. The CDR3 sequence is 13 residues long.

The chain joins TRBV7-2 to TRBJ2-5, with D perhaps given as TRBD1 or TRBD2 (6 bases each). This CDR3 is built from 15 residues. V was cut by 4 bases and J by 4 bases, with 16 bases left in between. CDR1 and CDR2 from the germline V gene are SGHTA and FQGNSA. In nucleotides, the CDR3 is TGTGCCAGCAGCTCCCACCCGGGGGCGGGAGAGACCCAGTACTTC. Its translation: CASSSHPGAGETQYF. Filled out from reference TRBV7-2 and TRBJ2-5, the complete variable domain reads GAGVSQSPSNKVTEKGKDVELRCDPISGHTALYWYRQSLGQGLEFLIYFQGNSAPDKSGLPSDRFSAERTGGSVSTLTIQRTQQEDSAVYLCASSSHPGAGETQYFGPGTRLLVL.

This clonotype was seen a handful of times. The J gene is TRBJ1-2, the V gene TRBV4-2; 9 bases are a match to TRBD1. CDR1 LGHNA and CDR2 YNFKEQ come from the germline V gene. V was clipped by 6 bases and J by 5 bases; unmatched bases: 13. The CDR3 is 16 amino acids. CDR3 sequence (DNA): TGTGCCAGCAGGAGTACCCCGGGACAGGGAGGTTATGGCTACACCTTC. It specifies CASRSTPGQGGYGYTF.

The CDR3 protein is CASSSSSALAAGELFF. In DNA, the CDR3 is TGCGCCAGCAGCTCCTCTAGCGCCCTCGCTGCCGGGGAGCTGTTTTTT. The chain employs TRBV5-1 and TRBJ2-2; tentatively, D is TRBD2 (6 bases). CDR1 is SGHRS and CDR2 is YFSETQ in the germline V gene. Trimming left V 3 bases short and J 6 bases short, with 18 bases between. The CDR3 extends over 16 amino acids. Based on the CDR3 plus reference TRBV5-1 and TRBJ2-2, the full variable domain is KAGVTQTPRYLIKTRGQQVTLSCSPISGHRSVSWYQQTPGQGLQFLFEYFSETQRNKGNFPGRFSGRQFSNSRSEMNVSTLELGDSALYLCASSSSSALAAGELFFGEGSRLTVL.

There are a few counts of this clonotype. The chain recombines TRBV18 with TRBJ2-5; D gene uncertain. The CDR3 is 12 residues long. Trimming stripped 1 base from V and 9 bases from J, with 9 bases between. From germline, CDR1 is KGHSH and CDR2 LQKENI. The DNA for the CDR3 is TGTGCCAGCTCACCACTTACGGGTCCCCAGTACTTC. Its translation: CASSPLTGPQYF.